Shown below are 9 T cell receptor beta chains from a single sample sequenced in a study of blood T cell repertoires in COVID-19. The data were produced by immunoSEQ multiplex PCR, yet TCRdb's version contains in-frame clones alone and is incomplete. The sample holds roughly 67,000 clones, around 84% seen once. The sample was peripheral blood. The source of these receptors is a man aged 50 to 59 with acute or convalescent COVID-19.

The J gene is TRBJ1-5, the V gene TRBV2, with D hard to call. V dropped 4 bases and J dropped 7 bases, with 17 bases sitting between them. The CDR3 has 15 amino acids. Germline V CDR1 and CDR2: SNHLY, FYNNEI. CDR3 in amino acids: CASSVTTHGIQPQHF. The CDR3 coding sequence is TGTGCCAGCAGTGTCACGACTCATGGTATCCAGCCCCAGCATTTT.

The chain couples TRBV13 to TRBJ2-5; 10 bases align to TRBD2. Germline values: CDR1 PRHDT, CDR2 FYEKMQ (reference sequence). V was clipped by 0 bases and J by 5 bases; unmatched bases: 6. This CDR3 region has 16 residues. CDR3 amino acids: CASSLGRAGGPETQYF. CDR3 coding DNA: TGTGCCAGCAGCTTAGGCCGAGCGGGAGGGCCGGAGACCCAGTACTTC.

CDR3 DNA: TGTGCCAGCAGTGACTTCGGACAGGACTGCGAGCAGTACTTC. Its protein is CASSDFGQDCEQYF. The rearrangement uses TRBV6-4 and TRBJ2-7, with TRBD1 matching over 7 bases. This CDR3 contains 14 residues. The trim removed 1 base at V and 6 bases at J, leaving 6 bases unmatched. CDR1 and CDR2 from the germline V gene are MRHNA and SNTAGT.

CDR3 amino acids: CASSIWKSDKQDTQYF. The CDR3 nucleotides are TGTGCCAGTAGTATTTGGAAGTCCGACAAACAAGATACGCAGTATTTT. This chain links TRBV19 with TRBJ2-3, with D uncertain. This CDR3 is built from 16 residues. Germline CDR1 is LNHDA and CDR2 is SQIVND (reference sequence). The germline V and J ends were trimmed by 3 bases and 5 bases, with 18 bases remaining between them.

The chain links TRBV12-5 to TRBJ1-2; a possible D gene is TRBD1 (6 bases). The CDR3 runs 18 residues. Germline CDR1 and CDR2: LGHNT and FRNRAP. Trimming removed 4 bases from V and 7 bases from J, with 28 bases in between. For the CDR3, the DNA is TGTGCTAGTGGTTCCTTGCGGCCCCGGGGGGGCGCTTCGCTTGGCTACACCTTC. Protein product: CASGSLRPRGGASLGYTF.

With regard to this clone: One junction end does not reproduce the germline sequence, and a read error may be involved. The V gene is TRBV6-5, the J gene TRBJ1-2; D uncertain. This CDR3 has 10 amino acids. Germline CDR1 and CDR2: MNHEY and SVGAGI. Here the CDR3 DNA reads TGTGCCAGCAGTTACCCGTTCAGTATCTTC. As protein: CASSYPFSIF.

V is TRBV11-2 and J is TRBJ1-3; 8 bases agree with TRBD1. The V gene's germline CDR1 is SGHAT and CDR2 FQNNGV. The V segment lost 7 bases and the J segment 0 bases; nucleotides outside the gene matches: 5. CDR3 length: 15 residues. The CDR3 sequence: CASNRQGLSGNTIYF. The CDR3 region has the DNA TGTGCCAGCAATCGACAGGGGCTCTCTGGAAACACCATATATTTT.

There are a few counts of this clone. CDR3 coding DNA: TGTGCCAGCAACGCCGGGACAGGGTATGAGACCCAGTACTTC. As protein: CASNAGTGYETQYF. The chain links TRBV6-6 to TRBJ2-5; 9 bases fit TRBD1. V was pared by 7 bases and J by 5 bases, with 8 bases of the junction left unmatched. The germline V gene has CDR1 MNHNY and CDR2 SVGAGI (reference sequence). This CDR3 contains 14 residues.

The rearrangement joins TRBV18 to TRBJ1-1; D is uncertain. Germline V gene data show CDR1 as KGHSH and CDR2 as LQKENI. V was trimmed by 6 bases and J by 1 base, leaving 9 bases between them. The CDR3 length is 13 residues. CDR3 residues: CASSQDENTEAFF. CDR3 coding DNA: TGTGCCAGCTCCCAGGATGAGAACACTGAAGCTTTCTTT. The full variable domain, rest sourced from reference TRBV18 and TRBJ1-1, is NAGVMQNPRHLVRRRGQEARLRCSPMKGHSHVYWYRQLPEEGLKFMVYLQKENIIDESGMPKERFSAEFPKEGPSILRIQQVVRGDSAAYFCASSQDENTEAFFGQGTRLTVV.